This T cell receptor (beta chain) was captured in a study of cytomegalovirus exposure and HLA in healthy donors. Study-level background: From donors who were HLA-typed, an early data release held 81 million or so unique TCRs. Study-wide findings and caveats: The later analysis indicated that the majority of CMV-associated TCR beta chains appeared HLA-restricted. TCR beta chains associated with HLA were, in a later analysis, more clonally expanded than equally common others. With later analysis, a missense DCLRE1C variant became linked to TCR beta V- and J-gene trimming.

The PCR employed 60 Vbeta primers together with 13 Jbeta primers. Only in-frame clones appear in the TCRdb table, and some are missing; sequencing was by immunoSEQ multiplex PCR. In the table there are 40,000 to 45,000 clones, roughly 87% of which are singletons. This CDR3 is built from 13 residues. The germline V and J ends were trimmed by 4 bases and 5 bases, with 11 bases remaining between them. The V gene's germline CDR1 is SEHNR and CDR2 FQNEAQ (reference sequence). Remarks on this clone: The antigen remains undetermined.

The sequenced sample was PBMCs. The rearrangement links TRBV7-9 to TRBJ2-5; D possibly corresponds to TRBD2 (5 bases). The receptor was derived from a woman aged 40-49 years in good health and CMV-seropositive. The chain's CDR3 is CASSSWRGETQYF. The CDR3 DNA follows: TGTGCCAGCAGCTCCTGGAGAGGGGAGACCCAGTACTTC.